These T cell receptor beta chains were read from a single sample in a study of blood T cell repertoires in COVID-19. The table came from immunoSEQ multiplex PCR; TCRdb's copy has only in-frame clones and leaves some out. The data contain 200,000 to 300,000 clones, 88% of them seen just once; the ten biggest clones take up about 2.3%. Sequencing was performed on PBMCs or T cells enriched from blood (not recorded which). These receptors were taken from a woman aged 40 to 50 with acute COVID-19. Both conserved end residues are part of each CDR3. A D gene is named only where the DNA matches it firmly. Size tells how often a clone was seen (once, few, many) or the class of an expanded clone, and some rows leave it out.

>NA|NA|TRBV2|TRBJ2-1
TGTGCCAGCAGTGAAAATAGTGCGGTCTACAATGAGCAGTTCTTC
CASSENSAVYNEQFF
>TRBD1|NA|TRBV19|TRBJ1-4
TGTGCCTCCAAGGTTTCGACAGGGGCAGGTAATGAAAAACTGTTTTTT
CASKVSTGAGNEKLFF
>TRBD1|NA|TRBV5-1|TRBJ1-6
TGCGCCAGCAGCCCAACAGGGGGCAGTAATTCACCCCTCCACTTT
CASSPTGGSNSPLHF
>NA|NA|TRBV2|TRBJ1-2
TGTGCCAGCTCGGGGGGGAACTATGGCTACACCTTC
CASSGGNYGYTF
>TRBD2|NA|TRBV30|TRBJ2-3
TGTGCCTGGGGGACTAGCGCAACTCGAGATACGCAGTATTTT
CAWGTSATRDTQYF
>NA|NA|TRBV5-4|TRBJ2-3
TGTGCCAGCAGCGAGGGCACAGATACGCAGTATTTT
CASSEGTDTQYF
>NA|once|TRBV6-5|TRBJ2-3
TGTGCCAGCAGAGGCAGGGGGGAGACTACAGATACGCAGTATTTT
CASRGRGETTDTQYF
>NA|NA|TRBV10-3|TRBJ1-5
TGTGCCATCAGTGAGTCGGAGGGTCATCAGCCCCAGCATTTT
CAISESEGHQPQHF
>TRBD2|few|TRBV19|TRBJ2-1
TGTGCCAGTAGTATAGGGACCGCTAGCGGGGCGCGGAATGAGCAGTTCTTC
CASSIGTASGARNEQFF
>NA|few|TRBV11-3|TRBJ2-1
TGTGCCAGCAGCTTAAATGCGGGATACTCCTACAATGAGCAGTTCTTC
CASSLNAGYSYNEQFF
>NA|NA|TRBV30|TRBJ2-4
TGTGCCTGGAGCCTCTTCAGGGGCGGAAACATTCAGTACTTC
CAWSLFRGGNIQYF
>TRBD1|NA|TRBV4-3|TRBJ1-6
TGCGCCAGCAGCCAAGCCGGGACAGACTACAATTCACCCCTCCACTTT
CASSQAGTDYNSPLHF
>TRBD1|NA|TRBV10-1|TRBJ1-2
TGCGCCAGCAGTGGACCCGGGACAGGGGGCCTGTATGGCTACACCTTC
CASSGPGTGGLYGYTF
>NA|NA|TRBV7-2|TRBJ1-3
TGTGCCAGCAGCCGTGGGTCTGGCGCGAAGGGGGGAAACACCATATATTTT
CASSRGSGAKGGNTIYF
>NA|few|TRBV7-8|TRBJ1-5
TGTGCCAGCAGCTTCGCAATTAGGTGGGGGGGAGGCAATCAGCCCCAGCATTTT
CASSFAIRWGGGNQPQHF
>TRBD1|NA|TRBV7-2|TRBJ1-5
TGTGCCAGCAGCCCACAGGGGACATATAGCAATCAGCCCCAGCATTTT
CASSPQGTYSNQPQHF
>TRBD1|NA|TRBV6-5|TRBJ1-4
TGTGCCAGCAGTTACGAGGGGGCCGGCGAAAAACTGTTTTTT
CASSYEGAGEKLFF
>TRBD2|NA|TRBV4-1|TRBJ2-5
TGCGCCAGCAGCCAGACTAGCGGGGGTCCGGAGACCCAGTACTTC
CASSQTSGGPETQYF
>NA|few|TRBV4-3|TRBJ1-3
TGCGCCAGCAGCCAAGTATTTGGAAACACCATATATTTT
CASSQVFGNTIYF
>TRBD2|NA|TRBV29-1|TRBJ2-1
TGCAGCGTCAGACTAGCGGTGGGTGAGCAGTTCTTC
CSVRLAVGEQFF
>NA|NA|TRBV27|TRBJ1-2
TGTGCCAGCAGTTTCGCAGGGAATGGCTACACCTTC
CASSFAGNGYTF
>NA|NA|TRBV6-5|TRBJ1-4
TGTGCCAGCATACGGGCCCGGGGTGAAAAACTGTTTTTT
CASIRARGEKLFF
>TRBD2|NA|TRBV7-2|TRBJ2-5
TGTGCCAGCAGCTTAAAGACTAGCGGGACGGAGACCCAGTACTTC
CASSLKTSGTETQYF
>TRBD2|NA|TRBV3-1/TRBV3-2|TRBJ2-5
TGTGCCAGCAATCCGGGGAGGGTTGGGACCCAGTACTTC
CASNPGRVGTQYF
>TRBD1|NA|TRBV5-1|TRBJ2-5
TGCGCCAGCAGCTTGGTAATGGGACAGGGGGAGACCCAGTACTTC
CASSLVMGQGETQYF
>NA|once|TRBV19|TRBJ2-5
TGTGCCAGTAGTCAACTTACAGGGAACGAGACCCAGTACTTC
CASSQLTGNETQYF
>NA|NA|TRBV18|TRBJ1-2
TGTGCCAGCTCACCCCCAGGCTCAATAAACTATGGCTACACCTTC
CASSPPGSINYGYTF
>NA|NA|TRBV24-1|TRBJ2-6
TGTGCCTCCGCGGAGGGAACCTCTGGGGCCAACGTCCTGACTTTC
CASAEGTSGANVLTF
>TRBD1|NA|TRBV6-1|TRBJ2-7
TGTGCCAGCAGTGAAGGCCGTCACAGGGGGTTCGAGCAGTACTTC
CASSEGRHRGFEQYF
>NA|NA|TRBV6-5|TRBJ1-2
TGTGCCAGCAGGAGACAGGATGCTAACTATGGCTACACCTTC
CASRRQDANYGYTF
>NA|NA|TRBV5-8|TRBJ1-2
TGTGCCAGCAGCTTGGAGTCCGGGCAGGGGCTATATGGCTACACCTTC
CASSLESGQGLYGYTF
>NA|NA|TRBV4-1|TRBJ1-4
TGCGCCAGCAGCCCCGGACAGCTATCGGAAAAACTGTTTTTT
CASSPGQLSEKLFF
>NA|NA|TRBV9|TRBJ2-5
TGTGCCAGCAGCGTAGACCCCCCGGCTGGAGTTGAAGAGACCCAGTACTTC
CASSVDPPAGVEETQYF
>NA|NA|TRBV5-1|TRBJ2-2
TGCGCCAGCAGCTTGGGTTCACGGGACACCGGGGAGCTGTTTTTT
CASSLGSRDTGELFF
>NA|NA|TRBV10-3|TRBJ2-7
TGTGCCATCAGCGCGGATCCCTACGAGCAGTACTTC
CAISADPYEQYF
>NA|NA|TRBV11-2|TRBJ1-2
TGTGCCAGCAGCACTCTTGCCCCCTCCGCTGGCTACACCTTC
CASSTLAPSAGYTF
>NA|NA|TRBV7-9|TRBJ1-2
TGTGCCAGCAGCTTAGTAGCGGGCGCTATTAAGATGGGCTATGGCTACACCTTC
CASSLVAGAIKMGYGYTF
>TRBD2|NA|TRBV5-1|TRBJ2-7
TGCGCCAGCACCGATCGCCCGGGGGGCTACGAGCAGTACTTC
CASTDRPGGYEQYF
>TRBD2|NA|TRBV7-2|TRBJ2-3
TGTGCCAGCAGCTTGGGGAGGGGTGGCACAGATACGCAGTATTTT
CASSLGRGGTDTQYF
>TRBD2|NA|TRBV3-1/TRBV3-2|TRBJ2-3
TGTGCCAGCAGCCTAGATAGCGGGGGGCGGACAGATACGCAGTATTTT
CASSLDSGGRTDTQYF
>TRBD1|NA|TRBV12-3/TRBV12-4|TRBJ1-1
TGTGCCAGCAGTTTGCAGGGGGGCACTGAAGCTTTCTTT
CASSLQGGTEAFF
>NA|NA|TRBV18|TRBJ2-1
TGTGCCAGCTCACCACCGCGAGGAGGGGACTACAATGAGCAGTTCTTC
CASSPPRGGDYNEQFF
>NA|NA|TRBV24-1|TRBJ2-5
TGTGCCACCAGTGATCCCAACGGGGAGACCCAGTACTTC
CATSDPNGETQYF
>TRBD2|NA|TRBV7-2|TRBJ2-1
TGTGCCAGCAGCTTAGGGCGGGGGGCATACAATGAGCAGTTCTTC
CASSLGRGAYNEQFF
>NA|NA|TRBV11-3|TRBJ1-6
TGTGCCAGCAGCCCCCTAGGACAGAGATTCTATAATTCACCCCTCCACTTT
CASSPLGQRFYNSPLHF
>NA|NA|TRBV5-4|TRBJ1-1
TGTGCCAGCAGCCCTCGACAAGGGACACAGACTGAAGCTTTCTTT
CASSPRQGTQTEAFF
>NA|NA|TRBV7-2|TRBJ1-5
TGTGCCAGCAGCTTAGACAGGCAGCCCCAGCATTTT
CASSLDRQPQHF
>NA|NA|TRBV7-2|TRBJ1-1
TGTGCCAGCAGCTTAAGCCGGGGAAACACTGAAGCTTTCTTT
CASSLSRGNTEAFF
>NA|NA|TRBV5-6|TRBJ1-5
TGTGCCAGCAGCCTTTACAGGGATAGCAATCAGCCCCAGCATTTT
CASSLYRDSNQPQHF
>TRBD1|once|TRBV6-5|TRBJ2-7
TGTGCCAGCAGTTACCGGGACAGGGGCAACTACGAGCAGTACTTC
CASSYRDRGNYEQYF
>NA|NA|TRBV27|TRBJ2-5
TGTGCCAGCAGTTTATCGGGGAGTAACCAAGAGACCCAGTACTTC
CASSLSGSNQETQYF
>TRBD2|NA|TRBV6-2/TRBV6-3|TRBJ2-5
TGTGCCAGCAGTTACGGAGCGGGAGGGGGACGGGAGACCCAGTACTTC
CASSYGAGGGRETQYF
>NA|few|TRBV11-3|TRBJ1-1
TGTGCCAGCAGCTCCCCCTCGCGGGGCCGGAACACTGAAGCTTTCTTT
CASSSPSRGRNTEAFF
>TRBD1|NA|TRBV27|TRBJ1-2
TGTGCCAGCAGTTTAGAGAGGAGTAGGACAGGGGTTAGTGGCTACACCTTC
CASSLERSRTGVSGYTF
>TRBD1|NA|TRBV3-1/TRBV3-2|TRBJ1-3
TGTGCCAGCAGCCTACAGGACAGGGCAAATGCTGGAAACACCATATATTTT
CASSLQDRANAGNTIYF
>NA|NA|TRBV5-4|TRBJ2-3
TGTGCCAGCAGCTTGGGCGGGACGCGCACAGATACGCAGTATTTT
CASSLGGTRTDTQYF
>TRBD2|NA|TRBV24-1|TRBJ2-1
TGTGCCACCAGTACGGAGCGGGAGCGCCACAATGAGCAGTTCTTC
CATSTERERHNEQFF